This TCR beta chain was captured in a study of human T cells and chemical hapten exposure (dated by TCRdb to about 2021). Study-wide context: For sensitization, 2% DPC in acetone was applied to a roughly 2 cm by roughly 2 cm area of upper inner arm skin. Most of the patients in the cohort were female, and the cohort covered alopecia areata with under or over 50% scalp involvement, alopecia totalis and alopecia universalis. The study tracked peripheral blood TCR repertoire changes in vivo during primary and secondary sensitization to the hapten diphenylcyclopropenone (DPC) in alopecia patients. For TCR sequencing, blood came from some 31 alopecia patients at anywhere from one to four time points (pre-sensitization, 2, 6 and 24 weeks). Libraries were combined into a pool for sequencing, and differences in TCR yield between samples came mainly from small differences in library volumes within the pool. Patch testing was done on the upper back using Finn chambers containing 0.01% DPC, and results were scored after 6 days according to International Contact Dermatitis Research Group standards. Throughout the study period of roughly five months, patients also received therapeutic DPC doses to the scalp every week. Blood was sampled from patients pre-sensitization (week 0) and at 2, 6 and about 24 weeks after DPC sensitization.

Study-level results and caveats: The number of PT1 expanded TCRs positively correlated with patch test score, significant at thresholds 8, 16 and 32 but not 4. Alopecia, a presumed autoimmune disease, was present in all patients, so the immune response of the patients might differ from that of healthy individuals. After repeated subsampling, changes were observed in the strength of the expansion versus patch-test correlation and in the threshold at which the correlation became significant. Compared with pre-sensitization or healthy control sets, expanded TCRs formed significantly more large CDR3 similarity clusters, which is consistent with antigen-driven responses. The number of TCRs above 1 in 1000 frequency did not change with DPC sensitization; there was no evidence of global repertoire structure alterations.

This clonotype showed up many times. Its binding antigen is unknown. Nothing much larger sits one base from this clone, and base qualities are not available. According to the study, the label for this sample's time point signals: patch test 3, about 24 weeks after DPC sensitization. The sample's treatment or condition label, in plain terms: therapeutic diphenylcyclopropenone sensitization with weekly scalp DPC. Blood at each patch-test visit was drawn before the patch test was applied. Patients were considered eligible if aged 18 to 70, diagnosed with alopecia and deemed suitable for DPC therapy, and patients were excluded if pregnant. Unfractionated whole blood was collected in Tempus Blood RNA tubes, and total RNA was extracted from that blood. Trimming accounts for 7 bases at V and 1 base at J, while the number of junction bases matched to no gene is 9. The germline V gene yields MNHEY for CDR1 and SVGAGI for CDR2. There are 15 amino acids in the CDR3, from cysteine to phenylalanine inclusive. Kept here is only the CDR3 DNA, which spans 45 bases and is read in frame from base 1.

Libraries were built with RACE. The data were produced on a NextSeq 500. Library preparation attached unique molecular identifiers to individual cDNA molecules for quantitative, reproducible TCR counting. From each blood RNA sample, both TCR alpha and TCR beta chains were sequenced. The original methods were these. A median of around 100,000 TCRs per sample was observed, with a range of 23,224 to 690,600. The Decombinator software suite was used to annotate the V, J and CDR3 of the TCR reads. For PS versus PT1 abundance plots, all samples were subsampled to the same number of TCRs (28,000). Expanded TCRs were defined as absent before sensitization and observed at least eight times at the 2-week time point. The public reads were quality trimmed at Q25 with fastp and then assembled into clones with MiXCR by TCRdb, keeping productive beta chains. Rows are combined by CDR3 protein, so each entry shows the most common genes and DNA. Here the V and J calls rest on TCRdb's processing, not on the authors' analysis. The sample profile shows 95,000 to 150,000 distinct CDR3 sequences; 10% to 12% of them were found once. Around 2.2% of the sample rests with the top ten.

This sequence originates from a woman between 50 and 59 years old with alopecia areata. Some clones in this sample may be carry-over from other donors' samples. The sequencing used whole blood, collected in connection with sensitization to the hapten diphenylcyclopropenone (DPC). This chain is built from TRBV6-5 and TRBJ1-1; 7 bases in the junction line up with TRBD1. In nucleotide form, the sequence is TGTGCCAGCAAAAAACCGGGACAGAGGAACACTGAAGCTTTCTTT. This yields the protein CASKKPGQRNTEAFF.